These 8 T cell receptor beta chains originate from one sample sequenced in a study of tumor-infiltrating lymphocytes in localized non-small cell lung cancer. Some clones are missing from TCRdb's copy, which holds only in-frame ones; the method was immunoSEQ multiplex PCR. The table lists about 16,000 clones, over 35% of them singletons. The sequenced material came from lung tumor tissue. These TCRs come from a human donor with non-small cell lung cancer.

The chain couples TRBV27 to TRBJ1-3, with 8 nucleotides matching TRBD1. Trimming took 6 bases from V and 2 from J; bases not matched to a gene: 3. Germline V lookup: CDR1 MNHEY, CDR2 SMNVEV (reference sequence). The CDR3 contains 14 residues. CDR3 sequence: CASRLTGAGNTIYF. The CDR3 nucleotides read TGTGCCAGCAGGCTGACAGGGGCTGGAAACACCATATATTTT.

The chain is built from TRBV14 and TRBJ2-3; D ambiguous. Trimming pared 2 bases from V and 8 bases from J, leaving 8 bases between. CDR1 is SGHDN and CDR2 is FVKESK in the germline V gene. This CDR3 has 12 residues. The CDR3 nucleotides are TGTGCCAGCAGCCAATGGGTCAGTACGCAGTATTTT. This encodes CASSQWVSTQYF.

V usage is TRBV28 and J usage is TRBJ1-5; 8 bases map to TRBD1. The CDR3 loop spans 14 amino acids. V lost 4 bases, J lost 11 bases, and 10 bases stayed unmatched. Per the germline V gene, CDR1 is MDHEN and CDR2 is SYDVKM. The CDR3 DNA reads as TGTGCCAGCAGTTATGGACAGGGCGTTAGGTCCCAGCATTTT. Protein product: CASSYGQGVRSQHF.

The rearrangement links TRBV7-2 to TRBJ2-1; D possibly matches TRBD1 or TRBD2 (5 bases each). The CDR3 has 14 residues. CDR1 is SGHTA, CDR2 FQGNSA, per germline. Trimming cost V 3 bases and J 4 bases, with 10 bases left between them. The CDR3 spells CASSFLGDYNEQFF. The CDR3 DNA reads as TGTGCCAGCAGCTTTTTGGGGGATTACAATGAGCAGTTCTTC.

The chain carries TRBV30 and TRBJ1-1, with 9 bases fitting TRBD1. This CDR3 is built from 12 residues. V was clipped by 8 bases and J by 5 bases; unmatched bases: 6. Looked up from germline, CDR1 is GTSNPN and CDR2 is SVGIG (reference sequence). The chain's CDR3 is CASGQGRTEAFF. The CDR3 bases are TGTGCCAGCGGACAGGGGCGGACTGAAGCTTTCTTT.

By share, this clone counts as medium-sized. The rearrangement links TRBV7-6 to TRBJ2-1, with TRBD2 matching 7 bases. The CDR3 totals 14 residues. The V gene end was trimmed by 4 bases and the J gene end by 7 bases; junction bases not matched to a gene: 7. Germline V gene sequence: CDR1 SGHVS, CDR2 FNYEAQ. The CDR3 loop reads CASSWGGVQNEQFF. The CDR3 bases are TGTGCCAGCAGCTGGGGGGGGGTCCAAAATGAGCAGTTCTTC.

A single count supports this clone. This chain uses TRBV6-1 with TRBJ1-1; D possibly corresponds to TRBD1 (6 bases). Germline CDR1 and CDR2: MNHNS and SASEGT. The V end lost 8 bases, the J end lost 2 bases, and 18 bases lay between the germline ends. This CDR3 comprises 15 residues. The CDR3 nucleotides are TGTGCCAGCCGACTAGGGCCGGGGACAAACACTGAAGCTTTCTTT. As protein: CASRLGPGTNTEAFF.

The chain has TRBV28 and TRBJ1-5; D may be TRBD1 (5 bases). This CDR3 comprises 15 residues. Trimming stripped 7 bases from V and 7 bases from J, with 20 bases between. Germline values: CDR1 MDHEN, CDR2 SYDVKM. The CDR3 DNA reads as TGTGCCAGCAATCTATCGGGCAGGCCAGGGCAGCCCCAGCATTTT. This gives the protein CASNLSGRPGQPQHF.